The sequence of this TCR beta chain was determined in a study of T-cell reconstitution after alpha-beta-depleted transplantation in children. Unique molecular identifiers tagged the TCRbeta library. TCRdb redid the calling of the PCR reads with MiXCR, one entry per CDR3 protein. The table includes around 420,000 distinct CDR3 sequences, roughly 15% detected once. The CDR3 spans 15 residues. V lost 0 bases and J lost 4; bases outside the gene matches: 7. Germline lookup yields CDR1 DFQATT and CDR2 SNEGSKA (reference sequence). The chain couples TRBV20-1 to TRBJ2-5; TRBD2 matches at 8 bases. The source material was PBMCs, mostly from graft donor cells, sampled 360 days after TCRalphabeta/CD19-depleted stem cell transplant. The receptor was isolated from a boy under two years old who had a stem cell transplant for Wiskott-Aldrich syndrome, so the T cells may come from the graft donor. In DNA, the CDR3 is TGCAGTGCTAGAGATCCGGGAGGGGATGGAGAGACCCAGTACTTC. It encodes CSARDPGGDGETQYF.